Sequencing of this T cell receptor beta chain was carried out in a study of T cell responses to AZD1222 COVID-19 vaccine (dated by TCRdb to 2020 to 2022). Looking at the study overall: A total of under 250 trial participants underwent TCR sequencing, of whom some 200 had received two doses of AZD1222 and approximately 26 had received two doses of the MenACWY control vaccine. Trial participants were enrolled by age into subgroups of 18-55, 56-69 and 70-plus years, and about 150, 27 and 61 TCR-sequenced participants, respectively, were included in these subgroups.

This clone was counted once. Its antigen target is currently unknown. The input lacks base qualities; no much larger clone sits a single base away. Per the publication, the time point label means: baseline before first vaccination. Reading the label with the study, this specimen's treatment or condition is: meningococcal conjugate vaccine given as trial control. Vaccinee samples came from UK trials COV001 and COV002, including a single-blind randomized controlled phase 2/3 trial of AZD1222 (ChAdOx1 nCoV-19) in healthy adults. For TCRbeta chain sequencing, PBMC samples were collected from trial participants at day 0 and at day 28 after the second dose. What the research found in general, with its limitations: In the small 56-69-year group, the increase in depth fell short of significance, most likely because of low power. Because no day 14 peak-response samples were available, repertoires were characterized only after the peak T cell response. Vaccine-associated CD4 TCRs spanned the whole spike protein, with dominant responses in regions 160-218 and 743-854. Participants were mostly white British and included more females than males, and it was suggested by the authors that clonal diversity may have been underestimated. After two AZD1222 doses, both the breadth and the depth of spike-specific TCRs were significantly higher than at day 0 and than in MenACWY recipients. Conclusions about previously exposed vaccinees are limited, since just a handful of AZD1222 recipients were seropositive for SARS-CoV-2 at baseline. Reportedly, close to half of the unique spike-specific TCRs recognized epitopes lying outside the regions that are mutated in the B.1.351 and B.1.1.7 variants.

The CDR3 regions of human TCRbeta chains were analyzed by immunosequencing. On the study's bioinformatics: Repertoire TCRs were checked for matches against a reference library of SARS-CoV-2-specific TCRs that had been generated using the MIRA antigen-specificity platform. Breadth meant the fraction of unique TCRs that were SARS-CoV-2-associated, whereas depth meant the fraction of total T cells that were SARS-CoV-2-associated. Using the MIRA data, each spike-specific TCR was mapped to the spike region that the TCR reacts to and placed in a CD4 or CD8 class. Log10-transformed breadth and depth values were compared by one-way ANOVA with Sidak's multiple comparisons tests. What TCRdb holds here is the immuneACCESS table cut down to in-frame rearrangements. Part of the clones is not present; checked against another copy, under half of the missing clones reflect an unresolved V gene, and the others are unexplained. Clone size and the V and J calls come from that table; the DNA yielded D and trimming. The sample contains about 83,000 clones, around nine tenths of them found a single time. The leading ten clones occupy roughly 4.7% of the sample.

The clonotype was recovered from an adult in good health. This material consisted of peripheral blood, taken on day 0 of MenACWY control vaccination.

The CDR3 sequence is CASSESTDTQYF. The bases are TGTGCCAGCAGCGAGAGCACAGATACGCAGTATTTT. Recombination connected TRBV9 to TRBJ2-3; the D gene remains uncertain. The trim is 3 bases for V and 0 bases for J, with a gap of 2 bases between the germline ends. The germline V gene sets CDR1 to SGDLS and CDR2 to YYNGEE. Inclusive of the bounding cysteine and phenylalanine, the CDR3 is 12 residues long. Only the CDR3 region is kept as DNA, spanning 36 bases read in frame from base 1.